The 9 T cell receptor beta chains in this list originate from one sample, sequenced in a study of regulatory T cells in long-lasting Graves disease. Sample time point: persistent/refractory GD, antithyroid drugs over 5 years with positive TRAb. Scientists built the TCR library using RNA that was extracted from PBMCs. To make TCR beta libraries, researchers used iRepertoire HTBI primers and Arm-PCR of CDR3 regions. MiXCR, run by TCRdb on the multiplex PCR reads, gives a single entry per CDR3 protein. The table has fewer than 550,000 distinct CDR3 sequences, about a fifth seen once. The input for sequencing was peripheral blood mononuclear cells (PBMCs), taken when the disease was refractory, from a patient treated with antithyroid drugs. The source of these receptors is a female donor with Graves disease.

The rearrangement uses TRBV7-8 and TRBJ2-2; the D is unclear. CDR3 length: 17 amino acids. The V end lost 6 bases, the J end lost 1 base, and 18 bases lay between the germline ends. Germline V gene sequence: CDR1 SGHVS, CDR2 FQNEAQ. The CDR3 sequence: CASSQRVGFGNTGELFF. In nucleotides, the CDR3 is TGTGCCAGCAGTCAACGGGTCGGCTTCGGGAACACCGGGGAGCTGTTTTTT. Filled out from reference TRBV7-8 and TRBJ2-2, the complete variable domain reads GAGVSQSPRYKVAKRGQDVALRCDPISGHVSLFWYQQALGQGPEFLTYFQNEAQLDKSGLPSDRFFAERPEGSVSTLKIQRTQQEDSAVYLCASSQRVGFGNTGELFFGEGSRLTVL.

This clonotype was recorded a few times. V and J are TRBV5-6 and TRBJ2-2; perhaps TRBD2 as D (6 bases). This CDR3 has 16 residues. In germline, CDR1 is SGHDT, CDR2 YYEEEE. V was cut by 3 bases and J by 2 bases, with 14 bases left in between. In DNA, the CDR3 is TGTGCCAGCAGCTCAGTTCCGGGACTTAACACCGGGGAGCTGTTTTTT. Its protein is CASSSVPGLNTGELFF.

This clonotype has a count of ten or more. V is TRBV6-2 or TRBV6-3 and J is TRBJ2-5, with D tentatively TRBD2 (5 bases). The germline V and J ends were trimmed by 7 bases and 4 bases, with 19 bases remaining between them. The CDR3 is 15 amino acids. The germline V gene has CDR1 MNHEY and CDR2 SVGEGT. The CDR3 loop reads CASTLGVLAGETQYF. The CDR3 nucleotides read TGTGCCAGCACCCTCGGTGTGTTGGCGGGAGAGACCCAGTACTTC.

The chain recombines TRBV4-1 with TRBJ1-1; D is unresolved. Trimming cost V 0 bases and J 6 bases, with 23 bases left between them. Germline V gene lookup returns CDR1 MGHRA and CDR2 YSYEKL. The CDR3 is 18 residues long. This chain's CDR3 is CASSQDPEPGGFGSEAFF. CDR3 DNA: TGCGCCAGCAGCCAAGACCCGGAGCCAGGCGGTTTTGGATCTGAAGCTTTCTTT.

This clonotype was seen a few times. The V call is TRBV4-1, the J call TRBJ1-2; TRBD1 matches 9 bases. Germline values: CDR1 MGHRA, CDR2 YSYEKL. This CDR3 region has 14 residues. Trimming at V came to 2 bases and at J to 9 bases, leaving 7 bases not matched to a gene. The CDR3: CASSQLGQGASYTF. The DNA of the CDR3 is TGCGCCAGCAGCCAATTGGGACAGGGCGCGAGCTACACCTTC.

This clonotype was counted many times. V is TRBV28 and J is TRBJ1-4; TRBD1 aligns across 10 bases. The CDR3 length is 15 residues. J lost 6 bases, V lost 2 bases, and 3 bases had no gene match. Germline CDR1 and CDR2: MDHEN and SYDVKM. The CDR3 spells CASSLVGQGDEKLFF. For the CDR3, the DNA is TGTGCCAGCAGTTTAGTAGGACAGGGGGATGAAAAACTGTTTTTT.

This chain joins TRBV7-9 and TRBJ1-6; 8 positions match TRBD1. The V gene's germline CDR1 is SEHNR and CDR2 FQNEAQ (reference sequence). Trimming at V came to 5 bases and at J to 8 bases, leaving 8 bases not matched to a gene. The CDR3 loop spans 15 amino acids. Here the CDR3 DNA reads TGTGCCAGCAGCGGAGAAGGCAGGGGGCATTCACCCCTCCACTTT. Its translation: CASSGEGRGHSPLHF.

On this clonotype itself: A much larger clone differs from this one at a single base, so this may be a read error. The CDR3 DNA is TGTACCAGCAGTTACGTCAGGGTCGGCTCACCCCTCCACTTT. This gives the protein CTSSYVRVGSPLHF. The rearrangement joins TRBV6-9 to TRBJ1-6; tentative D call: TRBD1 (5 bases). The germline CDR1 and CDR2 sequences are MNHGY and SVAAGI. CDR3 length: 14 amino acids.

On this clonotype: This could be a read error, since a much larger clone is one nucleotide away. The J gene is TRBJ1-1, the V gene TRBV6-5, with D perhaps TRBD1 (6 bases). CDR3 length: 14 residues. CDR1 is MNHEY, CDR2 SVGAGI, per germline. CDR3 sequence (DNA): TGTGCCAGCAGTTACGATGGGGGCTCCCCTGAAGTTTTCTTT. It is translated as CASSYDGGSPEVFF.